This T cell receptor beta chain was captured by sequencing in a study of blood T cell repertoires in COVID-19. The CDR3 has 15 residues. Trimming stripped 4 bases from V and 5 bases from J, with 17 bases between. Germline CDR1 is SEHNR and CDR2 is FQNEAQ (reference sequence). Per the authors' pipeline: For nucleated cells, counts were estimated from reference gene primer amplification. This table comes from immunoSEQ multiplex PCR, and its TCRdb copy is limited to in-frame clones, with some not included. V and J calls and clone size are given by that table; D and trimming were obtained from the DNA. The sample records 300,000 or so clones, about 89% being singletons. This clone was picked up one time. Seattle participants joined during active infection and were tracked over time.

The chain employs TRBV7-9 and TRBJ1-2; tentative D call: TRBD1 (6 bases). The sample consisted of peripheral blood. This receptor was obtained from a woman in her twenties or thirties with COVID-19, enrolled during active disease. CDR3 coding DNA: TGTGCCAGCAGCTCAACCGGGACAAGACCTTATGGCTACACCTTC. This codes for CASSSTGTRPYGYTF. Full variable domain (remainder filled in from reference TRBV7-9 and TRBJ1-2): DTGVSQNPRHKITKRGQNVTFRCDPISEHNRLYWYRQTLGQGPEFLTYFQNEAQLEKSRLLSDRFSAERPKGSFSTLEIQRTEQGDSAMYLCASSSTGTRPYGYTFGSGTRLTVV.